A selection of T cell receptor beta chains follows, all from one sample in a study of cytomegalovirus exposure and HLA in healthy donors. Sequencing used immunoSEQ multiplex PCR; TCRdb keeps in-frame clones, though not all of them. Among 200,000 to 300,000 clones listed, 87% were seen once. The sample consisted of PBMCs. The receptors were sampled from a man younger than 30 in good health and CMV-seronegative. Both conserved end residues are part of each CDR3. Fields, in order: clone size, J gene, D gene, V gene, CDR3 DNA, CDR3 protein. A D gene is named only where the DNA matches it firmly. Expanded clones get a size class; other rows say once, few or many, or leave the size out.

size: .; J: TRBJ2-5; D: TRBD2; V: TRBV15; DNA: TGTGCCACCAGCAGAGTGAGAGCGGGAGTAGGGGAGACCCAGTACTTC; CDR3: CATSRVRAGVGETQYF
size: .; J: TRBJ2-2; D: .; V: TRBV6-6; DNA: TGTGCCAGCAGTTACCGCGTAAACACCGGGGAGCTGTTTTTT; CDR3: CASSYRVNTGELFF
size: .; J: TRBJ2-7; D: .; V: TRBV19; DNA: TGTGCCAGTAGTACTATCGACAGGGAGCAGTACTTC; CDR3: CASSTIDREQYF
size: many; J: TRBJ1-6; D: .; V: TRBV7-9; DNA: TGTGCCAGCAGCTTAGGACACGATAATTCACCCCTCCACTTT; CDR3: CASSLGHDNSPLHF
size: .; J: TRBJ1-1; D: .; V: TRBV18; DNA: TGTGCCAGCTCACCAGGGAGTGCGAACACTGAAGCTTTCTTT; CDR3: CASSPGSANTEAFF
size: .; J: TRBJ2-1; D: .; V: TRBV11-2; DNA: TGTGCCAGCAGCTTAGATCCGGTCAGGAATGAGCAGTTCTTC; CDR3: CASSLDPVRNEQFF
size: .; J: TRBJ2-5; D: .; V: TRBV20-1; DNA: TGCAGTGCTAGAGTATATGAGTCCCAGTACTTC; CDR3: CSARVYESQYF
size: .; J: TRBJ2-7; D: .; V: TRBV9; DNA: TGTGCCAGCAGCGTAGGACGGGAGTACAACGAGCAGTACTTC; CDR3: CASSVGREYNEQYF
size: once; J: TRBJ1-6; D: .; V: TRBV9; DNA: TGTGCCAGCAGCGTAGAGGATACTAACGGGTCACCCCTCCACTTT; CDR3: CASSVEDTNGSPLHF
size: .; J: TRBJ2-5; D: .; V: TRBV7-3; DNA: TGTGCCAGCAGCACCCCGTTAGTAGGCGGTTTCGAGACCCAGTACTTC; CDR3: CASSTPLVGGFETQYF
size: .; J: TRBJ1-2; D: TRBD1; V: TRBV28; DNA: TGTGCCAGCACCTCATGGGACAGAGGCTTTGGCTACACCTTC; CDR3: CASTSWDRGFGYTF
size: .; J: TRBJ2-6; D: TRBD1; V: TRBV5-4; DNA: TGTGCCAGCAGCCGTCGGGACAGATCTTCTGGGGCCAACGTCCTGACTTTC; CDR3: CASSRRDRSSGANVLTF
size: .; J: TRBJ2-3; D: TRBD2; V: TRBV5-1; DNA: TGCGCCAGCAGCGCCGGACTAGCGGGGAGCACAGATACGCAGTATTTT; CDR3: CASSAGLAGSTDTQYF
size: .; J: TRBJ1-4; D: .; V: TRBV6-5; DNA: TGTGCCAGCAGTTACAGTACGCCTGGGGGGGGTGAAAAACTGTTTTTT; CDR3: CASSYSTPGGGEKLFF
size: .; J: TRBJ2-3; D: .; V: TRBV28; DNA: TGTGCCAGCACGGTGGGAGCACCCCTGATCACAGATACGCAGTATTTT; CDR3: CASTVGAPLITDTQYF
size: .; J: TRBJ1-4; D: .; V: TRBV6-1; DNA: TGTGCCTCCCTCCGGGTAATCGCAACTAATGAAAAACTGTTTTTT; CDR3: CASLRVIATNEKLFF
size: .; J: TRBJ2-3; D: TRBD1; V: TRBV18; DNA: TGTGCCAGCTCACACAGGGGTCCCCGCACAGATACGCAGTATTTT; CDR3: CASSHRGPRTDTQYF
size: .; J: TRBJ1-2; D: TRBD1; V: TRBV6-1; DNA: TGTGCCACCAATTCAGACAGGGGAAACTATGGCTACACCTTC; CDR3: CATNSDRGNYGYTF
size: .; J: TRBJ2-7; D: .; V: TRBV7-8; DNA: TGTGCCAGCAGCTCTTTGACAGGTTCCTACGAGCAGTACTTC; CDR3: CASSSLTGSYEQYF
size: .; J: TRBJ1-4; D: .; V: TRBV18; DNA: TGTGCCAGCTCACCGGGAGCAACTAATGAAAAACTGTTTTTT; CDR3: CASSPGATNEKLFF
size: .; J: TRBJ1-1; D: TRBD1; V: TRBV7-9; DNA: TGTGCCAGCCTACCCCAGGGGACAGGGCTAACTTTCTTT; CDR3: CASLPQGTGLTFF
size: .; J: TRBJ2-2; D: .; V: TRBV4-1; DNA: TGCGCCAGCAGCCAACCCAACAGGGTCCCCGGGGAGCTGTTTTTT; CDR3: CASSQPNRVPGELFF
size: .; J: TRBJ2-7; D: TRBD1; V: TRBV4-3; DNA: TGCGCCAGCAGCCATGGGACAGGGATTACCTACGAGCAGTACTTC; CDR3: CASSHGTGITYEQYF
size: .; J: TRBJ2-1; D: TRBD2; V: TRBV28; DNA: TGTGCCAGCAGTTTAGTTCCCGGGACTAGCGGTTACAATGAGCAGTTCTTC; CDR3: CASSLVPGTSGYNEQFF
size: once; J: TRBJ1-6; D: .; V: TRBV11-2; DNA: TGTGCCAGCGGCACGGAGCCCTATAATTCACCCCTCCACTTT; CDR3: CASGTEPYNSPLHF
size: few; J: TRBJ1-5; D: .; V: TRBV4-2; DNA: TGTGCCAGCAGCCAAGAAGGGCAGGGCTACAATCAGCCCCAGCATTTT; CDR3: CASSQEGQGYNQPQHF
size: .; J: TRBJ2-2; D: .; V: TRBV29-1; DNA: TGCAGCGTTCGTCAGGACACCGGGGAGCTGTTTTTT; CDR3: CSVRQDTGELFF
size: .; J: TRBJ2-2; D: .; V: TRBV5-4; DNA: TGTGCCAGCAGCTTGACTGAGAACACCGGGGAGCTGTTTTTT; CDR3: CASSLTENTGELFF
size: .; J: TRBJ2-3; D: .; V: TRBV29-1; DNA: TGCAGCGTTGAAGATAGCCGCGCTTCCTATACGCAGTATTTT; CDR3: CSVEDSRASYTQYF
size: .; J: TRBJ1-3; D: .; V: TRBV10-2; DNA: TGCGCCAGCAGCCAGGCTGGAAACACCATATATTTT; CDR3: CASSQAGNTIYF
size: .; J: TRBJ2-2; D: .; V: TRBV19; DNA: TGTGCCAGTAGTCCAGGAGGCACCGGGGAGCTGTTTTTT; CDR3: CASSPGGTGELFF
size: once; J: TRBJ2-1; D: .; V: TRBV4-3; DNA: TGCGCCAGCAGCCAATGGGACGGGACATCCTACAATGAGCAGTTCTTC; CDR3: CASSQWDGTSYNEQFF
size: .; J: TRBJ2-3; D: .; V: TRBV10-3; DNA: TGTGCCATCAGGGGGGCTGCCAGAGATACGCAGTATTTT; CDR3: CAIRGAARDTQYF
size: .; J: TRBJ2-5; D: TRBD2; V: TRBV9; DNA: TGTGCCAGCAGCATCGGGACTACCGCTCAAGAGACCCAGTACTTC; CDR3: CASSIGTTAQETQYF
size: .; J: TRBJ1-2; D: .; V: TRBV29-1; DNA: TGCAGCGTAGCCGACAGTTCCACCTATGGCTACACCTTC; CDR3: CSVADSSTYGYTF
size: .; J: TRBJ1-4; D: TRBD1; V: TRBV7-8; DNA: TGTGCCAGCAGCCCCCCAGGGACAGTAAATGAAAAACTGTTTTTT; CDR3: CASSPPGTVNEKLFF